This record looks at one TCR beta chain sequence and its context. Original analysis: Reference gene primers were amplified, and this amplification served to estimate nucleated cell counts. Profiled with immunoSEQ multiplex PCR; TCRdb holds only in-frame clones, not every one. V, J and clone size are those of that table, while D and trimming were read from the DNA. Of about 210,000 clones listed, about four fifths were seen once; the top ten hold roughly 7.6%. This record comes from a study of blood T cell repertoires in COVID-19. The wider study: Material from acute and convalescent COVID-19 was sourced from the United States, Italy and Spain. Nucleic acid was either cDNA or gDNA, and it came from T cells, B-cell-depleted T cells, or PBMCs.

With 5 bases clipped from V and 2 bases from J, the junction kept 2 bases outside the gene matches. CDR3 size: 15 residues. Germline CDR1 reads KGHDR; CDR2 reads SFDVKD. The clonotype was recovered from a woman aged 45-59 years with acute or convalescent COVID-19. The chain recombines TRBV24-1 with TRBJ2-2, with 9 bases identical to TRBD2. The specimen was peripheral blood. For the CDR3, the DNA is TGTGCCACCAGTGGTAGCGGGAGAAACACCGGGGAGCTGTTTTTT. Translation gives CATSGSGRNTGELFF.